The rows below give T cell receptor beta chains drawn from one sample of a study of shared clonotypes between healthy human individuals. Here immunoSEQ multiplex PCR was the method, and the copy in TCRdb shows in-frame clones only, minus some. The table lists roughly 2.1 million clones, under 95% of them singletons. The sample was naive CD8+ T cells from PBMCs. These TCRs come from a man aged 18 to 29 in good health. Some clones in this sample may be carry-over from other donors' samples. The conserved cysteine and the conserved F or W are not part of the CDR3 here. The order of the fields is J gene, clone size, V gene, CDR3 protein. Some rows mark clone size as missing; the rest say once, few, many or name a class of expanded clone.

TRBJ1-2 once TRBV27 ASSLGPGVVGYT
TRBJ2-7 once TRBV4-1 ASSQRTGSSYEQY
TRBJ2-1 . TRBV7-8 ASSRPPGGVF
TRBJ1-5 . TRBV9 ASSVGSGSNQPQH
TRBJ1-5 . TRBV7-9 ASSLARTEHQPQH
TRBJ1-2 . TRBV10-3 AISGKSYGYT
TRBJ2-6 . TRBV9 ASSGPGANVLT
TRBJ2-3 . TRBV11-2 ASSSKGRRGADTQY
TRBJ2-5 . TRBV5-4 ASSLLLGSGETQY
TRBJ2-3 . TRBV7-9 ALRTGVTDTQY
TRBJ2-2 . TRBV11-3 ASSLSPGQANTGELF
TRBJ1-1 few TRBV6-5 ASSYSTQGGEAF
TRBJ1-5 . TRBV28 ASSFGGLDQPQH
TRBJ1-2 . TRBV5-1 ASSRVDRDYGYT
TRBJ2-3 . TRBV29-1 SVLTSDLTDTQY
TRBJ1-1 . TRBV19 ASSIGLTGRTEAF
TRBJ2-5 . TRBV4-1 ASSQVGPGAGETQY
TRBJ2-7 . TRBV6-5 ASRIRQGINEQY
TRBJ2-2 once TRBV30 AWETVLNTGELF
TRBJ1-4 . TRBV6-1 ASTADRTVGKLF
TRBJ1-2 . TRBV7-9 ASSWGQGNGYT
TRBJ2-5 . TRBV7-9 ASTTTSAETQY
TRBJ2-1 . TRBV11-2 ASSVGLASSYNEQF
TRBJ1-2 . TRBV19 ASSGTFRGHSGYT
TRBJ2-7 . TRBV13 ASSLSPREQY
TRBJ1-2 . TRBV7-9 ASSLAGADLPGYT
TRBJ2-3 . TRBV11-2 ASRGPYSTDTQY
TRBJ1-2 . TRBV19 ASRHRAANYGYT
TRBJ2-7 once TRBV7-2 ASSPRSGWAYEQY
TRBJ1-5 . TRBV7-2 ASSLSRWSSNQPQH
TRBJ1-2 . TRBV6-5 ASMTEYGYT
TRBJ2-7 once TRBV10-3 AMASAEHEQY
TRBJ2-1 . TRBV19 ASTPWRTKSYNEQF
TRBJ1-5 once TRBV23-1 ASSQSGGQPQH
TRBJ1-6 . TRBV5-1 ASRAGGSPLH
TRBJ2-5 once TRBV6-1 ASRKSGGRETQY
TRBJ2-5 . TRBV5-1 ASSPPPGIPLETQY
TRBJ2-7 . TRBV11-2 ASSPGGRDRRYEQY
TRBJ2-7 . TRBV2 ASSDTSGSHYPYEQY
TRBJ2-7 . TRBV29-1 SASESDEQY
TRBJ2-7 . TRBV19 ASSISGSGWEQY